The 7 T cell receptor beta chains given below trace back to one sample, sequenced in a study of cytomegalovirus exposure and HLA in healthy donors. The PCR employed 60 Vbeta primers together with 13 Jbeta primers. Method: immunoSEQ multiplex PCR; TCRdb's copy keeps in-frame clones and lacks some. This table has 150,000 to 200,000 clones, roughly 79% appearing once. The sample taken for sequencing was PBMCs. The origin of the receptors is a man aged 25 to 40 in good health and CMV-seronegative.

Note on this clone: Within the sample, other DNA sequences also encode this same CDR3. The chain links TRBV6-5 to TRBJ1-4; TRBD1 is a possible D gene (6 bases). This CDR3 has 14 amino acids. Trimming removed 5 bases from V and 2 bases from J, with 9 bases in between. The germline V gene encodes CDR1 MNHEY and CDR2 SVGAGI. CDR3 protein: CASSRGWTNEKLFF. In DNA form, the CDR3 reads TGTGCCAGCAGTAGGGGGTGGACTAATGAAAAACTGTTTTTT.

V is TRBV19 and J is TRBJ2-3; 13 bases fit TRBD2. The germline V gene encodes CDR1 LNHDA and CDR2 SQIVND (reference sequence). This CDR3 has 16 amino acids. J lost 3 bases, V lost 5 bases, and 5 bases had no gene match. For the CDR3, the DNA is TGTGCCAGTAGTGCCTGGACTAGCGGGAGTACAGATACGCAGTATTTT. Translation gives CASSAWTSGSTDTQYF.

The table lists this clone with a count of one. The CDR3 sequence: CASSRGQGEGEQYF. In DNA, the CDR3 is TGTGCCAGCAGCCGAGGACAGGGGGAGGGCGAGCAGTACTTC. The V gene is TRBV7-9, the J gene TRBJ2-7, with 10 bases aligning to TRBD1. After removal of 5 bases from V and 6 bases from J, the junction contained 7 bases not matched to a gene. Per the germline V gene, CDR1 is SEHNR and CDR2 is FQNEAQ (reference sequence). The CDR3 has 14 amino acids.

This chain uses TRBV11-1 with TRBJ1-1; D unclear. The CDR3 covers 13 residues. Germline assignment: CDR1 SGHAT and CDR2 FQDESV (reference sequence). Trimming shortened V by 5 bases and J by 8 bases, and 15 bases separated the two germline ends. CDR3 amino acids: CASSRKTGLEAFF. The CDR3 bases are TGTGCCAGCAGCCGGAAAACGGGATTAGAAGCTTTCTTT.

V is TRBV29-1 and J is TRBJ2-7; a weak D match, TRBD1 (7 bases). The CDR3 extends over 13 amino acids. Trimming removed 2 bases at V and 3 bases at J, with 11 bases between. The germline V gene has CDR1 SQVTM and CDR2 ANQGSEA. The CDR3 here is CSVESQGGYEQYF. CDR3 DNA sequence: TGCAGCGTTGAATCTCAGGGGGGCTACGAGCAGTACTTC.

This clone has more than one count but fewer than ten. The genes are TRBV30 and TRBJ2-7; a weak D match, TRBD1 (5 bases). V was trimmed by 2 bases and J by 3 bases, leaving 11 bases between them. The CDR3 length is 13 residues. Germline lookup yields CDR1 GTSNPN and CDR2 SVGIG (reference sequence). The CDR3 DNA is TGTGCCTGGAGTCCAGGACAAAGCTACGAGCAGTACTTC. Its protein product is CAWSPGQSYEQYF.

V gene TRBV19 combines with J gene TRBJ2-5; D gene ambiguous. With 3 bases removed from V and 4 bases from J, the gap between germline ends came to 3 bases. The CDR3 runs to 11 residues. The V gene's germline CDR1 is LNHDA and CDR2 SQIVND (reference sequence). Here the CDR3 reads CASSIRETQYF. CDR3 DNA: TGTGCCAGTAGTATTAGAGAGACCCAGTACTTC.